These 9 T cell receptor beta chains originate from one sample sequenced in a study of CD8 T cells in ankylosing spondylitis. MiXCR was run by TCRdb on the 5' RACE reads, yielding one entry per CDR3 protein. The profile shows roughly 130,000 distinct CDR3 sequences, about 6.5% of them singletons. Input material: blood, either unsorted or a sorted T cell fraction (not recorded which). Every receptor here comes from a male donor with ankylosing spondylitis or in good health (not recorded which).

This clonotype was detected ten times or more. The chain joins TRBV20-1 to TRBJ2-4; D perhaps matches TRBD1 (5 bases). The germline V and J ends were trimmed by 6 bases and 2 bases, with 17 bases remaining between them. CDR3 length: 15 amino acids. Germline lookup yields CDR1 DFQATT and CDR2 SNEGSKA (reference sequence). The CDR3 sequence is CSATILAGTKNIQYF. Here the CDR3 DNA reads TGCAGTGCCACCATTCTGGCAGGGACCAAAAACATTCAGTACTTC.

There are a few counts of this clonotype. This sequence joins TRBV20-1 and TRBJ2-3; 10 positions match TRBD2. The CDR3 contains 15 residues. The V and J ends lost 4 bases and 1 base, in that order; junction bases with no gene match: 5. Germline loops: CDR1 DFQATT, CDR2 SNEGSKA (reference sequence). CDR3: CSATSSGGRTDTQYF. The CDR3 DNA sequence: TGCAGTGCTACTTCTAGCGGGGGCCGCACAGATACGCAGTATTTT.

This clonotype appeared many times. This rearrangement joins TRBV20-1 to TRBJ2-1; 10 bases are shared with TRBD2. CDR3 size: 14 residues. Trimming removed 6 bases from V and 3 bases from J; junction bases left unmatched: 5. Germline CDR1 is DFQATT and CDR2 is SNEGSKA (reference sequence). The CDR3 spells CSATGTSDYNEQFF. The DNA of the CDR3 is TGCAGTGCAACCGGGACTAGCGACTACAATGAGCAGTTCTTC.

Ten or more counts support this clonotype. V usage is TRBV5-1 and J usage is TRBJ2-1; tentatively, D is TRBD1 (6 bases). CDR3 size: 15 residues. Looked up from germline, CDR1 is SGHRS and CDR2 is YFSETQ. V lost 0 bases and J 5 bases, leaving 12 bases between the germline ends. Written as DNA, the CDR3 is TGCGCCAGCAGCTTGGAGGCAGGGACACACAATGAGCAGTTCTTC. Protein sequence: CASSLEAGTHNEQFF.

This clonotype was seen repeatedly, ten times or more. V usage is TRBV5-5 and J usage is TRBJ2-1; D possibly corresponds to TRBD2 (6 bases). This CDR3 is 15 amino acids long. V lost 4 bases, J lost 6 bases, and 17 bases lay in between. Germline assignment: CDR1 SGHKS and CDR2 YYEKEE (reference sequence). CDR3 amino acids: CASSPGLLAINEQFF. The CDR3, as DNA: TGTGCCAGCAGCCCTGGGTTGCTAGCGATCAATGAGCAGTTCTTC. Supplemented by reference TRBV5-5 and TRBJ2-1, the full variable domain reads DAGVTQSPTHLIKTRGQQVTLRCSPISGHKSVSWYQQVLGQGPQFIFQYYEKEERGRGNFPDRFSARQFPNYSSELNVNALLLGDSALYLCASSPGLLAINEQFFGPGTRLTVL.

This clonotype was counted many times. The chain links TRBV7-6 to TRBJ1-6; D is possibly TRBD1 (5 bases). V was cut by 5 bases and J by 8 bases, with 10 bases left in between. CDR1 is SGHVS and CDR2 is FNYEAQ in the germline V gene. CDR3 length equals 13 residues. DNA for the CDR3: TGTGCCAGCAGCCAGGGAACCGATTCACCCCTCCACTTT. Translating gives CASSQGTDSPLHF.

This clonotype was picked up many times. CDR3 region: CATKSGDNEQFF. For the CDR3, the DNA is TGCGCCACCAAAAGCGGGGACAATGAGCAGTTCTTC. The V and J genes are TRBV10-1 and TRBJ2-1; 7 bases are a match to TRBD2. V trimming: 10 bases; J trimming: 5 bases; junction bases outside the gene matches: 5. CDR3 length: 12 amino acids. Germline lookup yields CDR1 WNHNN and CDR2 SYGVQD (reference sequence).

This clonotype appeared once. A read error may be the cause here, since a much bigger clone is one base away. This rearrangement joins TRBV4-1 to TRBJ2-3; 9 bases fit TRBD2. CDR3 length: 16 residues. Germline loops: CDR1 MGHRA, CDR2 YSYEKL. The CDR3 region has the DNA TGTGCCAGCAGCCCTAGACTAGCGGCAAGCACAGATACGCAGTATTTT. It yields the protein CASSPRLAASTDTQYF.

This clonotype was detected many times. The chain combines TRBV6-1 with TRBJ1-1, with D unresolved. V lost 4 bases, J lost 5 bases, and 11 bases lay in between. The germline gives CDR1 MNHNS, CDR2 SASEGT. This CDR3 comprises 13 residues. In DNA, the CDR3 is TGTGCCAGCAGTGCAAGACTTGAGACTGAAGCTTTCTTT. Translated, it gives CASSARLETEAFF.